The entry that follows covers one T cell receptor (beta chain) sequence. The length of the CDR3 is 15 residues. In germline, CDR1 is MNHEY, CDR2 SVGAGI. Trimming pared 6 bases from V and 3 bases from J, leaving 15 bases between. The sample belongs to a study of T cell changes during pregnancy in multiple sclerosis. Repertoires were generated with immunoSEQ multiplex PCR, while TCRdb's copy carries only in-frame clones and drops some. Of 30,000 to 40,000 clones listed, around 90% were seen once; the top ten hold over 0.45%. This receptor was identified in a female donor with multiple sclerosis, enrolled in a pregnancy study. The sequencing here drew on CD4+ T cells from peripheral blood mononuclear cells, taken in the second trimester of pregnancy. This chain uses TRBV6-5 with TRBJ2-4, with a weak D call TRBD1 (7 bases). CDR3 sequence: CASRDNRGGKNIQYF. CDR3 nucleotides: TGTGCCAGCAGGGACAACAGGGGAGGCAAAAACATTCAGTACTTC.